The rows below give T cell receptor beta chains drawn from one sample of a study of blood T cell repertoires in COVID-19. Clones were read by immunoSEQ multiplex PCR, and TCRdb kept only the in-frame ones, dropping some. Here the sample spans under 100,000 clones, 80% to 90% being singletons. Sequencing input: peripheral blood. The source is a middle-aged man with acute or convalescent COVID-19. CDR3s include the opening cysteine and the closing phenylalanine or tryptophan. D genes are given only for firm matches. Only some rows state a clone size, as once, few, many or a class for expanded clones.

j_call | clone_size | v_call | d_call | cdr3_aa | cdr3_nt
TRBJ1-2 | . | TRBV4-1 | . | CASSQDGIGGYTF | TGCGCCAGCAGCCAAGATGGCATTGGTGGCTACACCTTC
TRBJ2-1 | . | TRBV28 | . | CASGSRVSYNEQFF | TGTGCCAGCGGCTCTCGGGTGTCCTACAATGAGCAGTTCTTC
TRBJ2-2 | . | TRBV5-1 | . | CASSLDGRSGAGELFF | TGCGCCAGCAGCTTGGATGGCCGTTCGGGTGCCGGGGAGCTGTTTTTT
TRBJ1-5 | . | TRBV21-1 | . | CASSSTGPQPQHF | TGTGCCAGCAGCTCCACAGGGCCTCAGCCCCAGCATTTT
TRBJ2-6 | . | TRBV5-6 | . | CASSLAATISGANVLTF | TGTGCCAGCAGCTTGGCTGCTACCATCTCTGGGGCCAACGTCCTGACTTTC
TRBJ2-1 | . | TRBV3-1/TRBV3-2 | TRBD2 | CASSPSGLASNEQFF | TGTGCCAGCAGCCCCTCGGGACTAGCCTCCAATGAGCAGTTCTTC
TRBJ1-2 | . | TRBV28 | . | CATLRGGYTF | TGTGCCACGTTACGGGGTGGCTACACCTTC
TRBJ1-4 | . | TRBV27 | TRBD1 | CASSLPGQGEKLFF | TGTGCCAGCAGTCTTCCGGGACAGGGTGAAAAACTGTTTTTT
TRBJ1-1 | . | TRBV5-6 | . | CASSIQGGVMNTEAFF | TGTGCCAGCAGCATTCAGGGTGGGGTGATGAACACTGAAGCTTTCTTT
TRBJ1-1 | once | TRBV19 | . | CASSIWGNTEAFF | TGTGCCAGTAGTATTTGGGGCAACACTGAAGCTTTCTTT
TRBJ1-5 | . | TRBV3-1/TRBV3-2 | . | CASSQGRAGNQPQHF | TGTGCCAGCAGCCAAGGCAGGGCTGGCAATCAGCCCCAGCATTTT
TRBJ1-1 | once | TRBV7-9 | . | CAGLGAARTEAFF | TGTGCCGGCCTGGGGGCAGCGCGCACTGAAGCTTTCTTT
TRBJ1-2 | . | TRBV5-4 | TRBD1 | CASRDRQGGYGYTF | TGTGCCAGCAGAGATAGACAGGGTGGGTATGGCTACACCTTC
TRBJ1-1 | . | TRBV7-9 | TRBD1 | CASSFGDSGTEAFF | TGTGCCAGCAGCTTTGGGGACAGCGGAACTGAAGCTTTCTTT
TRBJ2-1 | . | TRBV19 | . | CASSTSTTHNEQFF | TGTGCCAGTAGTACCTCGACTACCCACAATGAGCAGTTCTTC
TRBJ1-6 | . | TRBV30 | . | CAWTDVGGGGSPLHF | TGTGCCTGGACCGATGTCGGGGGTGGTGGCTCACCCCTCCACTTT
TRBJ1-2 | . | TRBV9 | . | CASSPLTVHGYTF | TGTGCCAGCAGCCCCTTGACAGTCCATGGCTACACCTTC
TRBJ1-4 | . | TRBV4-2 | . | CASSQSATNEKLFF | TGTGCCAGCAGCCAGAGTGCAACTAATGAAAAACTGTTTTTT
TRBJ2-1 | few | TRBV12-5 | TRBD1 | CASGLGGPQGNEQFF | TGTGCTAGTGGTTTGGGGGGGCCACAGGGGAATGAGCAGTTCTTC
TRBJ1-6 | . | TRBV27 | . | CASSFASGSPLHF | TGTGCCAGCAGTTTTGCATCAGGTTCACCCCTCCACTTT
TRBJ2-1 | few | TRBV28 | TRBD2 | CASSHTGTSGGAGEQFF | TGTGCCAGCAGCCATACCGGGACTAGCGGGGGGGCCGGTGAGCAGTTCTTC
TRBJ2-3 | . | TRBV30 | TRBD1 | CAWSPGQGGTDTQYF | TGTGCCTGGAGCCCCGGACAGGGAGGCACAGATACGCAGTATTTT
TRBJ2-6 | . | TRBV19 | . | CASTTGTGANVLTF | TGTGCCAGCACAACAGGGACTGGGGCCAACGTCCTGACTTTC
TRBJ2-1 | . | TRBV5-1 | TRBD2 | CATASGGAYNEQFF | TGCGCCACAGCCAGCGGGGGGGCCTACAATGAGCAGTTCTTC
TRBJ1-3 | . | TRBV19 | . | CASSGQRTQSGNTIYF | TGTGCCAGTAGTGGACAAAGGACACAGTCTGGAAACACCATATATTTT
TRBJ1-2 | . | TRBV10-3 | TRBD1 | CAIRDGQGLQAGYTF | TGTGCCATCAGAGACGGACAGGGGCTCCAGGCTGGCTACACCTTC
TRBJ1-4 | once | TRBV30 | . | CAWSRQERGKLFF | TGTGCCTGGAGCCGACAGGAACGTGGAAAACTGTTTTTT
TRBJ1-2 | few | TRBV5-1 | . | CASSLDAENYGYTF | TGCGCCAGCAGCTTGGACGCAGAAAACTATGGCTACACCTTC
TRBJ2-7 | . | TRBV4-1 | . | CASSQGGAPDYEQYF | TGCGCCAGCAGCCAAGGTGGGGCGCCGGACTACGAGCAGTACTTC
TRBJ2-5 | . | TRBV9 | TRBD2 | CASSEGLAGGPRETQYF | TGTGCCAGCAGCGAAGGACTAGCGGGGGGGCCCCGGGAGACCCAGTACTTC
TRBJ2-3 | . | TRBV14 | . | CASSQDWTDTQYF | TGTGCCAGCAGCCAAGATTGGACTGATACGCAGTATTTT
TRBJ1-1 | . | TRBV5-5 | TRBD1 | CASSQLPGQGLGAEAFF | TGTGCCAGCAGTCAACTGCCGGGACAGGGGTTAGGGGCTGAAGCTTTCTTT
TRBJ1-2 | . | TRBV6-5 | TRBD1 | CASSYSSTGTGYTF | TGTGCCAGCAGTTACTCTTCGACAGGGACCGGCTACACCTTC
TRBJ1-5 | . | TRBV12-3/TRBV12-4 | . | CASSTQEDQPQHF | TGTGCCAGCAGTACGCAGGAAGATCAGCCCCAGCATTTT
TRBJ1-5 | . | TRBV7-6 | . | CASSLASGRAQPQHF | TGTGCCAGCAGCTTAGCATCAGGCAGAGCTCAGCCCCAGCATTTT
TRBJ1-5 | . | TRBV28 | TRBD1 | CASSEGQGFRQPQHF | TGTGCCAGCAGTGAAGGACAGGGTTTCCGTCAGCCCCAGCATTTT
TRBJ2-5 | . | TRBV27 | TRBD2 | CASSLTAPSGGAETQYF | TGTGCCAGCAGTTTAACGGCCCCTAGCGGGGGGGCCGAGACCCAGTACTTC
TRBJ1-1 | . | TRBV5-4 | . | CASSPPRGTNTEAFF | TGTGCCAGCAGCCCCCCCCGGGGGACGAACACTGAAGCTTTCTTT
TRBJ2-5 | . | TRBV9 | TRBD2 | CASSVGSWTSGQETQYF | TGTGCCAGCAGCGTAGGGTCTTGGACTAGCGGCCAAGAGACCCAGTACTTC
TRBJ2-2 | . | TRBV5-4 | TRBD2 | CASSPSGGAVSGELFF | TGTGCCAGCAGCCCTAGCGGGGGGGCCGTTTCCGGGGAGCTGTTTTTT
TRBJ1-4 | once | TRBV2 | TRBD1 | CASSLNRGLGEKLFF | TGTGCCAGCAGTTTAAACAGGGGTCTAGGTGAAAAACTGTTTTTT
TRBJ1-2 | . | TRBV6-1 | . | CASSEVSVTALNYGYTF | TGTGCCAGCAGTGAAGTCTCTGTGACAGCATTAAACTATGGCTACACCTTC
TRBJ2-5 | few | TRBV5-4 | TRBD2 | CASSGGTSGALRETQYF | TGTGCCAGCAGCGGCGGGACTAGCGGGGCGTTGCGAGAGACCCAGTACTTC
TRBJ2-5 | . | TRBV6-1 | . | CASSESGGQETQYF | TGTGCCAGCAGTGAATCAGGAGGACAAGAGACCCAGTACTTC
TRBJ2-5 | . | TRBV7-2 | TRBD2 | CASSPSGGRETQYF | TGTGCCAGCAGCCCGAGCGGGGGGCGAGAGACCCAGTACTTC
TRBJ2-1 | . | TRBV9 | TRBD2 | CASSVDPQRGGTEQFF | TGTGCCAGCAGCGTAGATCCGCAGCGGGGGGGCACTGAGCAGTTCTTC
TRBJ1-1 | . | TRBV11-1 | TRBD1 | CASSTGQGSTEAFF | TGTGCCAGCAGCACGGGACAGGGCTCCACTGAAGCTTTCTTT
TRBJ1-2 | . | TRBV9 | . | CASSGFRDGGQDNYGYTF | TGTGCCAGCAGCGGGTTCCGGGACGGAGGGCAGGATAACTATGGCTACACCTTC
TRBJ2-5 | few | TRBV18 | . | CASSRGVEETQYF | TGTGCCAGCTCACGGGGCGTCGAAGAGACCCAGTACTTC
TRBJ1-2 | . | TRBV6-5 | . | CASSYNRAYNYGYTF | TGTGCCAGCAGTTATAACAGGGCCTATAACTATGGCTACACCTTC
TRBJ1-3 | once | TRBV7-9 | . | CASRIGSGNTIYF | TGTGCCAGCAGGATCGGGAGCGGAAACACCATATATTTT
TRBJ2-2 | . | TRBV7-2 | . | CASSLAGGRTGELFF | TGTGCCAGCAGCTTAGCAGGAGGACGCACCGGGGAGCTGTTTTTT
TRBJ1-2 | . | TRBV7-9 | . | CASSLVSGSENGYTF | TGTGCCAGCAGCTTAGTCTCAGGGTCGGAGAATGGCTACACCTTC
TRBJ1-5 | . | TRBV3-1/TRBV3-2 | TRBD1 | CASSRTGVSNQPQHF | TGTGCCAGCAGCCGTACAGGGGTTAGCAATCAGCCCCAGCATTTT
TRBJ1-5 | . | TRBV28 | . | CASSLVYQPQHF | TGTGCCAGCAGCCTCGTTTATCAGCCCCAGCATTTT
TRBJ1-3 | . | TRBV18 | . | CASSPTGANTIYF | TGTGCCAGCTCACCAACTGGGGCCAACACCATATATTTT
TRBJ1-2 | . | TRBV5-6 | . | CASSSGPGRGLDGYTF | TGTGCCAGCAGCTCCGGACCGGGAAGGGGGTTGGATGGCTACACCTTC